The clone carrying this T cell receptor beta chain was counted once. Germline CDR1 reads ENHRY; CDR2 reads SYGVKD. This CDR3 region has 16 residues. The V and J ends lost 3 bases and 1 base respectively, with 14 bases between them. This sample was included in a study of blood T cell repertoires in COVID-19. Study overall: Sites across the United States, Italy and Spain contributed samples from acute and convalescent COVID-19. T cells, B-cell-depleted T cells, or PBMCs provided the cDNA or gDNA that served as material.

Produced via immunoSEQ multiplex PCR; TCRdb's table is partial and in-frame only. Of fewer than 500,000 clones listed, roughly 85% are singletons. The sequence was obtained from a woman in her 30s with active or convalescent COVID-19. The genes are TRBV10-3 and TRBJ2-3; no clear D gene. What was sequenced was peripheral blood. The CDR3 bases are TGTGCCATCAGTGACCCTTCCTTGGGCGGCACAGATACGCAGTATTTT. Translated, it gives CAISDPSLGGTDTQYF.